The rows below give T cell receptor beta chains drawn from one sample of a study of CD8+ T cells in alopecia areata. The table came from immunoSEQ multiplex PCR; TCRdb's copy has only in-frame clones and leaves some out. The sample lists some 200,000 clones, around three fifths occurring once. This specimen was CD4+ T cells sorted from blood, taken at week 4, from a patient treated with tofacitinib. The origin of the receptors is a human donor with alopecia areata. The CDR3 runs from the conserved cysteine through the conserved F or W. The order of the fields is J gene, CDR3 length, V gene, clone size, D gene, CDR3 protein, CDR3 DNA. The D gene is left open where the match is weak. Some rows have no size entry. The others give once, few or many, or a class for an expanded clone.

j_gene: TRBJ1-6; len: 15; v_gene: TRBV4-3; abundance: .; d_gene: .; CDR3aa: CASSQESQGNSPLHF; CDR3nt: TGCGCCAGCAGCCAAGAATCACAGGGTAATTCACCCCTCCACTTT
j_gene: TRBJ1-6; len: 14; v_gene: TRBV7-2; abundance: .; d_gene: TRBD1; CDR3aa: CASKSGTGLLPLHF; CDR3nt: TGTGCCAGCAAATCCGGGACAGGGCTATTGCCCCTCCACTTT
j_gene: TRBJ2-5; len: 12; v_gene: TRBV29-1; abundance: once; d_gene: TRBD2; CDR3aa: CSVIGLGETQYF; CDR3nt: TGCAGCGTTATAGGACTAGGAGAGACCCAGTACTTC
j_gene: TRBJ2-6; len: 13; v_gene: TRBV9; abundance: .; d_gene: TRBD1; CDR3aa: CASSPRTGGVLTF; CDR3nt: TGTGCCAGCAGCCCCCGGACAGGAGGCGTCCTGACTTTC
j_gene: TRBJ2-3; len: 12; v_gene: TRBV10-3; abundance: .; d_gene: .; CDR3aa: CAISEVADTQYF; CDR3nt: TGTGCCATCAGTGAGGTGGCAGATACGCAGTATTTT
j_gene: TRBJ1-1; len: 13; v_gene: TRBV4-3; abundance: .; d_gene: TRBD1; CDR3aa: CASSRTGTTEAFF; CDR3nt: TGCGCCAGCAGCCGGACAGGGACAACTGAAGCTTTCTTT
j_gene: TRBJ2-7; len: 14; v_gene: TRBV2; abundance: .; d_gene: TRBD1; CDR3aa: CASRTGQGAYEQYF; CDR3nt: TGTGCCAGCAGGACGGGACAGGGGGCCTACGAGCAGTACTTC
j_gene: TRBJ2-2; len: 15; v_gene: TRBV7-2; abundance: .; d_gene: TRBD1; CDR3aa: CASSRDRVDGGELFF; CDR3nt: TGTGCCAGCAGCCGCGACAGGGTGGATGGCGGGGAGCTGTTTTTT
j_gene: TRBJ1-2; len: 13; v_gene: TRBV30; abundance: few; d_gene: .; CDR3aa: CAYTAGNDYGYTF; CDR3nt: TGTGCCTACACAGCGGGTAATGACTATGGCTACACCTTC
j_gene: TRBJ1-1; len: 12; v_gene: TRBV29-1; abundance: .; d_gene: TRBD1; CDR3aa: CSAGQGGTEAFF; CDR3nt: TGCAGCGCCGGACAGGGGGGTACTGAAGCTTTCTTT
j_gene: TRBJ2-4; len: 13; v_gene: TRBV29-1; abundance: .; d_gene: TRBD2; CDR3aa: CSVGGKAADIQYF; CDR3nt: TGCAGCGTGGGAGGGAAGGCTGCGGACATTCAGTACTTC
j_gene: TRBJ1-4; len: 10; v_gene: TRBV29-1; abundance: .; d_gene: .; CDR3aa: CSVGDEKLFF; CDR3nt: TGCAGCGTTGGCGATGAAAAACTGTTTTTT
j_gene: TRBJ1-4; len: 15; v_gene: TRBV5-6; abundance: .; d_gene: TRBD1; CDR3aa: CASSPTDRDNEKLFF; CDR3nt: TGTGCCAGCAGCCCGACGGACAGGGATAATGAAAAACTGTTTTTT
j_gene: TRBJ1-2; len: 16; v_gene: TRBV4-3; abundance: .; d_gene: .; CDR3aa: CASSPPADPSFGGYTF; CDR3nt: TGCGCCAGCAGCCCTCCCGCGGACCCCTCTTTTGGTGGCTACACCTTC
j_gene: TRBJ1-2; len: 13; v_gene: TRBV12-2; abundance: .; d_gene: .; CDR3aa: CASRLARTYGYTF; CDR3nt: TGTGCAAGTCGCTTAGCCAGAACTTATGGCTACACCTTC
j_gene: TRBJ2-4; len: 12; v_gene: TRBV6-6; abundance: few; d_gene: .; CDR3aa: CASSPRLNIQYF; CDR3nt: TGTGCCAGCAGTCCCCGACTAAACATTCAGTACTTC
j_gene: TRBJ1-2; len: 13; v_gene: TRBV29-1; abundance: .; d_gene: .; CDR3aa: CSVQSGTIYGYTF; CDR3nt: TGCAGCGTACAGAGCGGGACAATCTATGGCTACACCTTC
j_gene: TRBJ1-2; len: 15; v_gene: TRBV29-1; abundance: .; d_gene: .; CDR3aa: CSVEGQKTRGYGYTF; CDR3nt: TGCAGCGTTGAAGGGCAGAAAACTAGGGGCTATGGCTACACCTTC
j_gene: TRBJ1-2; len: 15; v_gene: TRBV7-9; abundance: few; d_gene: TRBD1; CDR3aa: CASSRQGPNNYGYTF; CDR3nt: TGTGCCAGCAGCAGACAGGGTCCAAACAACTATGGCTACACCTTC
j_gene: TRBJ1-4; len: 12; v_gene: TRBV7-2; abundance: many; d_gene: .; CDR3aa: CASSPGKEKLFF; CDR3nt: TGTGCCAGCAGCCCCGGAAAGGAAAAACTGTTTTTT
j_gene: TRBJ1-1; len: 11; v_gene: TRBV29-1; abundance: few; d_gene: .; CDR3aa: CSYRVNTEAFF; CDR3nt: TGCAGCTATAGGGTGAACACTGAAGCTTTCTTT
j_gene: TRBJ1-2; len: 13; v_gene: TRBV30; abundance: .; d_gene: .; CDR3aa: CAWNAGENYGYTF; CDR3nt: TGTGCCTGGAATGCAGGGGAAAACTATGGCTACACCTTC
j_gene: TRBJ1-6; len: 18; v_gene: TRBV7-6; abundance: few; d_gene: TRBD1; CDR3aa: CASSSDRDRERRNSPLHF; CDR3nt: TGTGCCAGCAGCTCCGACCGGGACAGGGAAAGGAGGAATTCACCCCTCCACTTT
j_gene: TRBJ1-1; len: 13; v_gene: TRBV6-5; abundance: .; d_gene: .; CDR3aa: CASSYHQGPEAFF; CDR3nt: TGTGCCAGCAGTTACCATCAGGGCCCTGAAGCTTTCTTT
j_gene: TRBJ1-5; len: 14; v_gene: TRBV30; abundance: few; d_gene: .; CDR3aa: CAWGGGGGNQPQHF; CDR3nt: TGTGCCTGGGGCGGGGGCGGCGGCAATCAGCCCCAGCATTTT
j_gene: TRBJ2-5; len: 15; v_gene: TRBV29-1; abundance: .; d_gene: .; CDR3aa: CSVQGADNRLETQYF; CDR3nt: TGCAGCGTACAAGGGGCGGACAATCGGTTGGAGACCCAGTACTTC
j_gene: TRBJ2-1; len: 16; v_gene: TRBV7-3; abundance: few; d_gene: TRBD1; CDR3aa: CASSLSTTGGFDEQFF; CDR3nt: TGTGCCAGCAGCTTAAGCACTACAGGGGGGTTCGATGAGCAGTTCTTC
j_gene: TRBJ1-1; len: 12; v_gene: TRBV30; abundance: .; d_gene: .; CDR3aa: CAWSAGNTEAFF; CDR3nt: TGTGCCTGGAGTGCGGGGAACACTGAAGCTTTCTTT
j_gene: TRBJ1-6; len: 15; v_gene: TRBV7-9; abundance: .; d_gene: TRBD1; CDR3aa: CASSSETGGHSPLHF; CDR3nt: TGTGCCAGCAGCTCCGAGACAGGGGGGCATTCACCCCTCCACTTT
j_gene: TRBJ1-2; len: 13; v_gene: TRBV30; abundance: .; d_gene: TRBD1; CDR3aa: CAWGTGGYGGYTF; CDR3nt: TGTGCCTGGGGAACAGGGGGCTACGGCGGCTACACCTTC
j_gene: TRBJ1-1; len: 13; v_gene: TRBV25-1; abundance: .; d_gene: .; CDR3aa: CASSEHRNTEAFF; CDR3nt: TGTGCCAGCAGTGAACACAGGAACACTGAAGCTTTCTTT
j_gene: TRBJ1-4; len: 14; v_gene: TRBV25-1; abundance: .; d_gene: .; CDR3aa: CASSDPVSGEKLFF; CDR3nt: TGTGCCAGCAGTGATCCAGTTAGTGGTGAAAAACTGTTTTTT
j_gene: TRBJ1-3; len: 15; v_gene: TRBV30; abundance: few; d_gene: .; CDR3aa: CAWSPPGYSGNTIYF; CDR3nt: TGTGCCTGGAGTCCCCCTGGGTATTCCGGAAACACCATATATTTT
j_gene: TRBJ1-4; len: 13; v_gene: TRBV30; abundance: once; d_gene: .; CDR3aa: CAWSRTQNEKLFF; CDR3nt: TGTGCCTGGAGTCGTACGCAGAATGAAAAACTGTTTTTT
j_gene: TRBJ2-3; len: 18; v_gene: TRBV9; abundance: .; d_gene: .; CDR3aa: CASSVMGSRSTPTDTQYF; CDR3nt: TGTGCCAGCAGCGTAATGGGTTCGAGGTCCACCCCGACAGATACGCAGTATTTT
j_gene: TRBJ2-5; len: 14; v_gene: TRBV5-1; abundance: .; d_gene: .; CDR3aa: CASSYRPGPETQYF; CDR3nt: TGCGCCAGCAGCTACCGACCGGGGCCAGAGACCCAGTACTTC
j_gene: TRBJ1-2; len: 13; v_gene: TRBV29-1; abundance: .; d_gene: .; CDR3aa: CSVLPMDNYGYTF; CDR3nt: TGCAGCGTCCTCCCGATGGATAACTATGGCTACACCTTC
j_gene: TRBJ2-7; len: 15; v_gene: TRBV2; abundance: .; d_gene: TRBD2; CDR3aa: CASRLAGVISYEQYF; CDR3nt: TGTGCCAGCAGACTAGCGGGGGTGATCTCCTACGAGCAGTACTTC
j_gene: TRBJ1-5; len: 14; v_gene: TRBV2; abundance: .; d_gene: .; CDR3aa: CASRDGVLNQPQHF; CDR3nt: TGTGCCAGCAGGGACGGGGTCTTGAATCAGCCCCAGCATTTT
j_gene: TRBJ2-2; len: 15; v_gene: TRBV5-1; abundance: .; d_gene: TRBD1; CDR3aa: CASSLTGGASGELFF; CDR3nt: TGCGCCAGCAGCCTTACAGGGGGCGCATCCGGGGAGCTGTTTTTT
j_gene: TRBJ1-1; len: 12; v_gene: TRBV2; abundance: few; d_gene: .; CDR3aa: CASSKGFAEAFF; CDR3nt: TGTGCCAGCTCCAAAGGGTTCGCTGAAGCTTTCTTT
j_gene: TRBJ2-1; len: 15; v_gene: TRBV29-1; abundance: few; d_gene: TRBD2; CDR3aa: CSVTIGTSGGSHQFF; CDR3nt: TGCAGCGTCACTATCGGGACTAGCGGGGGGTCTCACCAGTTCTTC
j_gene: TRBJ1-6; len: 13; v_gene: TRBV5-1; abundance: .; d_gene: .; CDR3aa: CASSLGGSSPLHF; CDR3nt: TGCGCCAGCAGCTTGGGGGGGAGTTCACCCCTCCACTTT